Shown below are 7 T cell receptor beta chains from a single sample sequenced in a study of low-dose radiotherapy and immunotherapy resistance in tumors. As for time point: after trial treatment. Described treatment: LDRT plus nivolumab, ipilimumab, low-dose cyclophosphamide and aspirin (RACIN trial). Primers used for first-strand cDNA, a TRAV- and TRBV-specific set, covered both alpha and beta chains. The authors amplified TCRs for about 18 PCR cycles with a constant-region primer and a V-primer adapter. One entry per CDR3 protein results from TCRdb running MiXCR on the reads. The table shows 30,000 to 40,000 distinct CDR3 sequences, with around 21% occurring only once. Specimen: PBMCs, collected after low-dose radiotherapy plus immunotherapy. These receptors were obtained from a female donor with ovarian cancer.

About this clonotype: A far larger clone is a single base away, which makes a read error likely. It is likely a read error, because the conserved phenylalanine at the end of the CDR3 is missing. V gene TRBV5-8 combines with J gene TRBJ1-5; D is perhaps TRBD1 (5 bases). CDR1 and CDR2 from the germline V gene are SGHTS and YDEGEE. The CDR3 has 16 amino acids. The ends were cut back, 5 bases at V and 3 bases at J, with 18 bases in the middle. The CDR3 is CASSLQPLRDNQPQHV. CDR3 nucleotide sequence: TGTGCCAGCAGTCTCCAACCCCTCAGGGACAATCAGCCCCAGCATGTT.

This clonotype was picked up many times. The CDR3 DNA follows: TGTGCCAGCAGTTACCCCCGAGAGGGTAGGACCTACGAGCAGTACTTC. Its translation: CASSYPREGRTYEQYF. This chain connects TRBV6-2 or TRBV6-3 to TRBJ2-7; TRBD2 is a possible D gene (5 bases). The CDR3 has 16 residues. V was pared by 2 bases and J by 2 bases, with 16 bases between. The germline CDR1 and CDR2 sequences are MNHEY and SVGEGT.

Judged by abundance, this clonotype is medium-sized. Its ends do not fully match the called genes, so a read error is possible. V gene TRBV5-1 combines with J gene TRBJ1-2; no clear D gene. The CDR3 consists of 15 residues. Germline V lookup: CDR1 SGHRS, CDR2 YFSETQ. This CDR3 is CASSRAGLGDYGYTF. CDR3 sequence (DNA): TGTGCCAGCAGCCGGGCCGGCCTTGGGGACTATGGCTACACCTTC. The full variable domain, its missing parts supplied by reference TRBV5-1 and TRBJ1-2, is KAGVTQTPRYLIKTRGQQVTLSCSPISGHRSVSWYQQTPGQGLQFLFEYFSETQRNKGNFPGRFSGRQFSNSRSEMNVSTLELGDSALYLCASSRAGLGDYGYTFGSGTRLTVV.

This clonotype occurred many times. The chain couples TRBV6-6 to TRBJ2-6; 7 nucleotides line up with TRBD2. J was trimmed by 4 bases and V by 7 bases; bases with no gene match: 7. This CDR3 has 15 amino acids. Germline CDR1 is MNHNY and CDR2 is SVGAGI (reference sequence). The DNA of the CDR3 is TGTGCCAGCACATGGGGGGGTACAGGGGCCAACGTCCTGACTTTC. This encodes CASTWGGTGANVLTF.

This clonotype was seen more than once but under ten times. The chain combines TRBV10-2 with TRBJ1-1; D not certain. Germline values: CDR1 WSHSY, CDR2 SAAADI. The CDR3 runs to 15 residues. V lost 6 bases to trimming and J lost 0 bases, with 14 bases between them. The CDR3 reads CASSAYLGVNTEAFF. In DNA form, the CDR3 reads TGCGCCAGCAGCGCGTACCTTGGGGTGAACACTGAAGCTTTCTTT.

The V call is TRBV5-1, the J call TRBJ2-7; tentative D call: TRBD1 (6 bases). The germline V gene encodes CDR1 SGHRS and CDR2 YFSETQ. The germline V and J ends were trimmed by 4 bases and 2 bases, with 22 bases remaining between them. This CDR3 is 17 amino acids long. CDR3 protein: CASSPTAGAQGTYEQYF. The DNA of the CDR3 is TGCGCCAGCAGCCCGACGGCAGGGGCGCAGGGAACCTACGAGCAGTACTTC.

This clonotype was recorded at least ten times. This rearrangement joins TRBV20-1 to TRBJ2-1; D might be TRBD1 or TRBD2, each matching 5 bases. The CDR3 loop spans 17 amino acids. The germline CDR1 and CDR2 sequences are DFQATT and SNEGSKA (reference sequence). Trimming shortened V by 1 base and J by 0 bases, and 16 bases separated the two germline ends. The CDR3 sequence is CSARGFGGPRSYNEQFF. The CDR3 bases are TGCAGTGCTAGAGGGTTTGGGGGACCTCGCTCCTACAATGAGCAGTTCTTC.